This TCR beta chain was recovered during a study of T cell clonality in common variable immunodeficiency. Study-level findings and limits: CVID subjects had higher TCRbeta clonality than healthy controls, most marked in about a third.

Equal genomic DNA amounts from CVID and control samples were sequenced. Sequencing used immunoSEQ multiplex PCR; TCRdb keeps in-frame clones, though not all of them. The record shows roughly 40,000 clones for this sample, with no singletons present. This clone was detected many times. Its antigen is not identified. The read finishes 3 residues shy of the CDR3 end, and the germline J gene is used to complete it. Trimming took 1 base from V and 7 from J, leaving 14 bases between them. CDR3 size: 15 residues. Germline values: CDR1 SGHTA, CDR2 FQGNSA. Caucasian heritage predominated among both patients and controls.

The chain couples TRBV7-2 to TRBJ2-1; a weak D match, TRBD2 (7 bases). Sequenced sample: peripheral blood mononuclear cells. The receptor's source is a person aged 18-70 years in good health. CDR3 DNA (partial): TGTGCCAGCAGCTTAGGGGGGGGCGGACTGAATGAG. It yields the protein CASSLGGGGLNE. The full CDR3 protein reads CASSLGGGGLNEQFF.